One and the same sample provided the 17 T cell receptor beta chains below, sequenced in a study of shared clonotypes between healthy human individuals. The table came from immunoSEQ multiplex PCR; TCRdb's copy has only in-frame clones and leaves some out. This table holds about half a million clones, around 75% found once. The sample consisted of PBMCs. The receptors were gathered from a woman aged 40 to 55 in good health. Some clones in this sample may be carry-over from other donors' samples.

This chain joins TRBV27 and TRBJ2-5, with 10 positions matching TRBD2. With 6 bases clipped from V and 9 bases from J, the junction kept 16 bases outside the gene matches. The germline gives CDR1 MNHEY, CDR2 SMNVEV (reference sequence). The CDR3 is 16 residues long. The CDR3 DNA follows: TGTGCCAGCAGGCCGATGGCTAGCGGGAGTGCTTCGGCCCAGTACTTC. Translation: CASRPMASGSASAQYF.

The chain is built from TRBV28 and TRBJ2-5; possible D gene TRBD2, 6 bases. CDR1 is MDHEN, CDR2 SYDVKM, per germline. The CDR3 spans 17 residues. Trimming left V 6 bases short and J 2 bases short, with 22 bases between. CDR3 bases: TGTGCCAGCAGCCCTAGAGCGGAGGGCCCCTTACAAGAGACCCAGTACTTC. This translates into CASSPRAEGPLQETQYF.

The chain is built from TRBV11-2 and TRBJ2-5; no clear D gene. The DNA end is a closer match to TRBJ2-7, so the J assignment may be wrong. The CDR3 covers 13 residues. Looked up from germline, CDR1 is SGHAT and CDR2 is FQNNGV. CDR3 coding DNA: TGTGCCAGCACCCAAGACGGCTCCTACGAGCAGTACTTC. This translates into CASTQDGSYEQYF.

The V call is TRBV11-2, the J call TRBJ2-1, with TRBD1 as a possible D gene (5 bases). The germline V gene has CDR1 SGHAT and CDR2 FQNNGV. The CDR3 is made up of 14 amino acids. V lost 1 base, J lost 4 bases, and 8 bases lay in between. CDR3 nucleotides: TGTGCCAGCAGCTTAGTCCGACAGTACAATGAGCAGTTCTTC. Translating it yields CASSLVRQYNEQFF. The full variable domain, completed using reference TRBV11-2 and TRBJ2-1, is EAGVAQSPRYKIIEKRQSVAFWCNPISGHATLYWYQQILGQGPKLLIQFQNNGVVDDSQLPKDRFSAERLKGVDSTLKIQPAKLEDSAVYLCASSLVRQYNEQFFGPGTRLTVL.

This chain joins TRBV5-1 and TRBJ2-7; D unresolved. Germline V gene lookup returns CDR1 SGHRS and CDR2 YFSETQ. Trimming took off 1 base at V and 0 bases at J, with 5 bases between the two ends. The CDR3 runs to 13 residues. This CDR3 is CASSLFVSYEQYF. Written as DNA, the CDR3 is TGCGCCAGCAGCTTGTTCGTCTCCTACGAGCAGTACTTC. The variable domain in full, completed from reference TRBV5-1 and TRBJ2-7, reads KAGVTQTPRYLIKTRGQQVTLSCSPISGHRSVSWYQQTPGQGLQFLFEYFSETQRNKGNFPGRFSGRQFSNSRSEMNVSTLELGDSALYLCASSLFVSYEQYFGPGTRLTVT.

The V gene is TRBV19, the J gene TRBJ1-2; the D is unclear. The CDR3 is 14 amino acids. Germline CDR1 reads LNHDA; CDR2 reads SQIVND (reference sequence). Trimming stripped 2 bases from V and 8 bases from J, with 15 bases between. CDR3 in DNA: TGTGCCAGTAGTATATCTCGCGGCCTGCGGGGCTACACCTTC. Protein sequence: CASSISRGLRGYTF.

The genes are TRBV15 and TRBJ2-5; TRBD2 agrees at 9 bases. Germline V gene data show CDR1 as LNHNV and CDR2 as YYDKDF (reference sequence). The V gene end was trimmed by 0 bases and the J gene end by 5 bases; junction bases not matched to a gene: 10. The CDR3 loop spans 17 amino acids. The CDR3 loop reads CATSRDGFAGGTETQYF. DNA of the CDR3: TGTGCCACCAGCAGAGATGGCTTTGCGGGAGGGACGGAGACCCAGTACTTC.

The chain combines TRBV28 with TRBJ1-5; D is unclear. CDR1 and CDR2 from the germline V gene are MDHEN and SYDVKM. This CDR3 spans 12 amino acids. V dropped 5 bases and J dropped 9 bases, with 11 bases sitting between them. The CDR3 DNA reads TGTGCCAGCAGTCCGGTCGGAGGGCCCCAGCATTTT. Amino acids: CASSPVGGPQHF.

This chain connects TRBV6-6 to TRBJ2-7, with TRBD2 matching over 8 bases. Germline loops: CDR1 MNHNY, CDR2 SVGAGI (reference sequence). The V segment lost 2 bases and the J segment 3 bases; nucleotides outside the gene matches: 6. The CDR3 totals 15 residues. The CDR3 region is CASSYPTSGHYEQYF. CDR3 in DNA: TGTGCCAGCAGTTACCCAACTAGCGGCCACTACGAGCAGTACTTC.

The chain joins TRBV15 to TRBJ2-7, with D perhaps matching TRBD2 (5 bases). The V end lost 1 base, the J end lost 3 bases, and 10 bases lay between the germline ends. The CDR3 runs to 14 residues. Germline lookup yields CDR1 LNHNV and CDR2 YYDKDF (reference sequence). The CDR3 here is CATSRGKRNYEQYF. CDR3 bases: TGTGCCACCAGCAGAGGGAAGCGGAACTACGAGCAGTACTTC.

The DNA of the CDR3 is TGTGCCAGCAGGTTTACCGGGAGTCAGTACAATGAGCAGTTCTTC. This codes for CASRFTGSQYNEQFF. This sequence joins TRBV7-3 and TRBJ2-1; tentative D call: TRBD2 (6 bases). The CDR3 runs 15 residues. Trimming took 6 bases from V and 4 from J, leaving 16 bases between them. Germline values: CDR1 SGHTA, CDR2 FQGTGA.

This clone was seen once. The J gene is TRBJ1-5, the V gene TRBV6-5; D is unclear. From germline, CDR1 is MNHEY and CDR2 SVGAGI. Trimming cost V 5 bases and J 7 bases, with 12 bases left between them. The CDR3 length is 13 residues. The CDR3: CASSRGNGQPQHF. The CDR3 coding sequence is TGTGCCAGCAGTCGTGGGAATGGGCAGCCCCAGCATTTT.

There are a few counts of this clone. This chain uses TRBV29-1 with TRBJ1-2; D call uncertain. V lost 4 bases, J lost 2 bases, and 8 bases lay in between. The germline gives CDR1 SQVTM, CDR2 ANQGSEA. The length of the CDR3 is 12 residues. The CDR3 nucleotides are TGCAGCGTTGTCTGGACGAACTATGGCTACACCTTC. This encodes CSVVWTNYGYTF.

A note on this clone: Compared with germline, one end of the junction differs, possibly owing to a read error. The J gene is TRBJ2-7, the V gene TRBV4-1; D is perhaps TRBD1 or TRBD2 (5 bases each). There are 16 residues in the CDR3. Germline V CDR1 and CDR2: MGHRA, YSYEKL. The CDR3 DNA follows: TGCGCCAGCAGCCAAAATCCTCAGAGGGGCTATTTCGGTCGGGACTTC. Translating it yields CASSQNPQRGYFGRDF.

This clone was seen only a few times. The V call is TRBV30, the J call TRBJ1-1, with 9 bases matching TRBD1. V was pared by 1 base and J by 4 bases, with 10 bases of the junction left unmatched. The CDR3 contains 16 residues. Germline V CDR1 and CDR2: GTSNPN, SVGIG (reference sequence). The CDR3 DNA reads TGTGCCTGGAGTGCGGGGGACAGGGCGATGGTCACTGAAGCTTTCTTT. This sequence encodes CAWSAGDRAMVTEAFF.

The genes are TRBV11-2 and TRBJ1-3, with D perhaps matching TRBD1 (5 bases). The CDR3 is 15 residues long. Germline V gene data show CDR1 as SGHAT and CDR2 as FQNNGV. The V end was cut by 5 bases, the J end by 1 base, with 12 bases between. CDR3 DNA: TGTGCCAGCAGCCCCCTACGGGGGTCTGGAAACACCATATATTTT. Encoded protein: CASSPLRGSGNTIYF.

This clone was counted a few times. This sequence joins TRBV5-1 and TRBJ2-5; no clear D. The CDR3 contains 13 residues. Deletions cut 6 bases from V and 0 bases from J, with 9 bases between. Germline V gene lookup returns CDR1 SGHRS and CDR2 YFSETQ. The CDR3 here is CASMASYQETQYF. The CDR3 nucleotides read TGCGCCAGCATGGCCTCGTACCAAGAGACCCAGTACTTC.